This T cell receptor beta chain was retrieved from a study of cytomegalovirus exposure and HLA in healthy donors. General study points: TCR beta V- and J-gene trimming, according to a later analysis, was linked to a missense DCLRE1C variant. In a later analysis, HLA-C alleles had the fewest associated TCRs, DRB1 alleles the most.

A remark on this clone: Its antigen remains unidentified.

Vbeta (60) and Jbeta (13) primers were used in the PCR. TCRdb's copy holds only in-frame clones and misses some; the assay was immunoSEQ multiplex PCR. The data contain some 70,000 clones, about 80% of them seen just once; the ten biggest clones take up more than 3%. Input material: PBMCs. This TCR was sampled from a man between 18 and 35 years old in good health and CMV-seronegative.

This chain's CDR3 is CASSLQGMNTEAFF. The CDR3 region has the DNA TGTGCCAGCAGCTTACAGGGTATGAACACTGAAGCTTTCTTT. V and J are TRBV7-3 and TRBJ1-1; D possibly corresponds to TRBD1 (5 bases). The germline gives CDR1 SGHTA, CDR2 FQGTGA. V was pared by 2 bases and J by 0 bases, with 7 bases between. The CDR3 sequence is 14 residues long.